This is a list of T cell receptor beta chains from one sample in a study of T cell repertoires in cytomegalovirus infection. TCRdb itself ran the reads through MiXCR, one entry per CDR3 protein. The data show approximately 630,000 distinct CDR3 sequences, with 24% seen just once and 6.5% to 10% held by the top ten. Source material: CD8+ T cells from PBMCs. Source of these receptors: a human donor in good health (CMV status not recorded). Some clones in this sample may be carry-over from other donors' samples. The CDR3 runs from the conserved cysteine through the conserved F or W. D genes are given only for firm matches. Where a row states a size, it is once, few, many or the class of an expanded clone; other rows omit it.

CASSSLLGQGAGTSQGLYEQYF	TGTGCCAGCAGCTCTTTACTGGGACAGGGGGCCGGGACTAGCCAGGGGCTCTACGAGCAGTACTTC	TRBV7-6	TRBJ2-7	22	TRBD1	many
CASSFYGGENKNIQYF	TGTGCCAGCAGCTTTTACGGGGGGGAGAACAAAAACATTCAGTACTTC	TRBV7-9	TRBJ2-4	16	TRBD2	few
CASSQEPAAYNEQFF	TGCGCCAGCAGCCAAGAACCAGCGGCCTACAATGAGCAGTTCTTC	TRBV4-1	TRBJ2-1	15	.	many
CASSYSSGGAVEQFF	TGTGCCAGCAGTTACTCCAGCGGGGGGGCCGTTGAGCAGTTCTTC	TRBV6-2/TRBV6-3	TRBJ2-1	15	TRBD2	.
CASTPGRNYNEQFF	TGTGCCAGCACCCCTGGGCGGAACTACAATGAGCAGTTCTTC	TRBV7-6	TRBJ2-1	14	.	many
CSARDTGGYTF	TGCAGTGCTAGAGATACGGGAGGCTACACCTTC	TRBV20-1	TRBJ1-2	11	.	few
CASSLRSYTEAFF	TGCGCCAGCAGCTTAAGGAGTTACACTGAAGCTTTCTTT	TRBV5-1	TRBJ1-1	13	.	few
CASSQRLAGVTDTQYF	TGTGCCAGCAGCCAACGACTAGCGGGAGTCACAGATACGCAGTATTTT	TRBV14	TRBJ2-3	16	TRBD2	few
CASTTTLSSIRGPDGYTF	TGTGCCAGCACGACCACCCTTAGTTCTATCAGGGGTCCTGATGGCTACACCTTC	TRBV7-9	TRBJ1-2	18	.	few
CASSTGGPAYNEQFF	TGTGCCAGCAGCACGGGGGGGCCGGCTTACAATGAGCAGTTCTTC	TRBV7-2	TRBJ2-1	15	TRBD2	many
CASSHLGGYNQPQHF	TGTGCCAGCAGCCATCTCGGGGGGTACAATCAGCCCCAGCATTTT	TRBV6-2/TRBV6-3	TRBJ1-5	15	.	few
CASSEIYGTGYEQYF	TGTGCCAGCAGTGAAATCTATGGGACAGGGTACGAGCAGTACTTC	TRBV25-1	TRBJ2-7	15	TRBD1	few
CASSYAAVDTEAFF	TGTGCCAGCAGTTACGCTGCCGTTGACACTGAAGCTTTCTTT	TRBV6-1	TRBJ1-1	14	.	.
CASSEYYEQYF	TGTGCCAGCAGCGAATACTACGAGCAGTACTTC	TRBV7-4	TRBJ2-7	11	.	many
CASSLMGGDWEQFF	TGTGCCAGCAGCTTAATGGGGGGGGATTGGGAGCAGTTCTTC	TRBV7-3	TRBJ2-1	14	TRBD2	many
CASSSYPGGGVYEQYF	TGTGCCAGCAGCTCCTATCCAGGGGGGGGAGTCTACGAGCAGTACTTC	TRBV7-8	TRBJ2-7	16	.	few
CSARVQGTSF	TGCAGTGCTAGAGTGCAGGGGACCTCCTTC	TRBV20-1	TRBJ1-2	10	.	.
CASSMVEHEQFF	TGTGCCAGTAGTATGGTCGAGCATGAGCAGTTCTTC	TRBV19	TRBJ2-1	12	.	.
CSARDRGGGADTQYF	TGCAGTGCTAGAGACAGGGGAGGTGGTGCAGATACGCAGTATTTT	TRBV20-1	TRBJ2-3	15	.	.
CSARDLDRQNQPQHF	TGCAGTGCTAGAGATTTGGACAGGCAAAATCAGCCCCAGCATTTT	TRBV20-1	TRBJ1-5	15	TRBD1	few
CSVLLRTAWIAGGTDTQYF	TGCAGCGTTCTGCTTCGGACGGCGTGGATAGCGGGGGGCACAGATACGCAGTATTTT	TRBV29-1	TRBJ2-3	19	TRBD2	.
CASSQSMGGGYNEQFF	TGCGCCAGCAGCCAGAGTATGGGGGGGGGCTACAATGAGCAGTTCTTC	TRBV4-3	TRBJ2-1	16	TRBD2	.
CASSPTGGVRETQYF	TGTGCCAGCAGCCCAACAGGGGGGGTAAGGGAGACCCAGTACTTC	TRBV12-3/TRBV12-4	TRBJ2-5	15	.	.
CASSLRGGNTNYNEQFF	TGTGCCAGCAGTCTCCGGGGGGGGAATACCAACTACAATGAGCAGTTCTTC	TRBV12-3/TRBV12-4	TRBJ2-1	17	TRBD2	.
CASSLWDALYEETQYF	TGTGCCAGCAGCCTATGGGACGCGTTGTACGAAGAGACCCAGTACTTC	TRBV7-8	TRBJ2-5	16	.	many
CASSQNQGIGETQYF	TGCGCCAGCAGCCAAAATCAGGGGATTGGAGAGACCCAGTACTTC	TRBV4-1	TRBJ2-5	15	.	few
CASSSPGSDTQYF	TGTGCCAGCAGCTCGCCGGGGTCAGATACGCAGTATTTT	TRBV7-3	TRBJ2-3	13	.	many
CASTAGAPQRETQYF	TGTGCCAGCACAGCGGGGGCCCCCCAACGAGAGACCCAGTACTTC	TRBV28	TRBJ2-5	15	TRBD2	few
CASEGGVDTQYF	TGTGCCAGCGAGGGGGGTGTAGATACGCAGTATTTT	TRBV2	TRBJ2-3	12	.	.
CASSPPDRVEEKLFF	TGTGCCAGCTCACCACCGGACAGGGTTGAGGAAAAACTGTTTTTT	TRBV18	TRBJ1-4	15	TRBD1	.
CASSPTGGPSYNEQFF	TGCGCCAGCAGCCCGACAGGGGGTCCCTCCTACAATGAGCAGTTCTTC	TRBV5-1	TRBJ2-1	16	TRBD1	few
CASSPTGTYETQYF	TGTGCCAGCAGTCCGACAGGGACGTACGAGACCCAGTACTTC	TRBV12-3/TRBV12-4	TRBJ2-5	14	TRBD1	many
CASAGDRIGAGNQPQHF	TGTGCCAGCGCCGGGGACAGGATCGGCGCGGGCAATCAGCCCCAGCATTTT	TRBV2	TRBJ1-5	17	TRBD1	.
CASSGQGGTLYEQYF	TGTGCCAGCAGTGGACAGGGGGGAACTCTCTACGAGCAGTACTTC	TRBV12-3/TRBV12-4	TRBJ2-7	15	TRBD1	.
CSAGVLAGGHHYTDTQYF	TGCAGTGCTGGGGTACTAGCGGGGGGCCATCATTACACAGATACGCAGTATTTT	TRBV20-1	TRBJ2-3	18	TRBD2	.
CASSPSTGYSYNEQFF	TGTGCCAGCAGTCCCTCGACAGGGTACTCCTACAATGAGCAGTTCTTC	TRBV12-3/TRBV12-4	TRBJ2-1	16	TRBD1	.
CASTDVGDEQYF	TGTGCCAGCACCGATGTAGGGGACGAGCAGTACTTC	TRBV2	TRBJ2-7	12	.	few
CASSPPDGVGTDTQYF	TGTGCCAGCAGTCCGCCTGATGGGGTCGGCACAGATACGCAGTATTTT	TRBV27	TRBJ2-3	16	.	few
CSVDGGRRSSYNEQFF	TGCAGCGTTGATGGGGGACGGCGAAGCTCCTACAATGAGCAGTTCTTC	TRBV29-1	TRBJ2-1	16	.	few
CASSLVEAGGGSDEQFF	TGTGCCAGCAGCTTAGTAGAGGCTGGCGGGGGAAGCGATGAGCAGTTCTTC	TRBV7-6	TRBJ2-1	17	TRBD2	many
CASSEGGGEQYF	TGTGCCAGCAGTGAGGGTGGCGGCGAGCAGTACTTC	TRBV2	TRBJ2-7	12	.	once
CASSTSWTDTGELFF	TGTGCCAGCAGCACTTCCTGGACTGACACCGGGGAGCTGTTTTTT	TRBV7-9	TRBJ2-2	15	.	many
CASSVTRQGRRPGELFF	TGTGCCAGCAGCGTGACCCGACAGGGGAGACGGCCCGGGGAGCTGTTTTTT	TRBV5-6	TRBJ2-2	17	TRBD1	.
CASSFILGATNTEAFF	TGCGCCAGCAGCTTTATCTTGGGCGCGACGAACACTGAAGCTTTCTTT	TRBV5-1	TRBJ1-1	16	.	.
CSVEARGALGEQYF	TGCAGCGTTGAAGCCCGGGGGGCGCTTGGGGAGCAGTACTTC	TRBV29-1	TRBJ2-7	14	.	few
CASNEGALTEAFF	TGTGCCAGCAACGAGGGCGCACTCACTGAAGCTTTCTTT	TRBV6-1	TRBJ1-1	13	.	.
CASSYGTGPGYTF	TGTGCCAGCAGTTACGGGACAGGGCCTGGCTACACCTTC	TRBV6-8	TRBJ1-2	13	TRBD1	.
CASNPNDLSGANVLTF	TGTGCCAGTAACCCCAATGATCTTTCTGGGGCCAACGTCCTGACTTTC	TRBV19	TRBJ2-6	16	.	few
CASSSGRKNTEAFF	TGTGCCAGCAGCTCTGGACGTAAGAACACTGAAGCTTTCTTT	TRBV7-9	TRBJ1-1	14	.	.
CASSLGQLDFYGYTF	TGTGCCAGCAGCTTAGGGCAGCTGGACTTCTATGGCTACACCTTC	TRBV7-2	TRBJ1-2	15	.	many
CASSQEDLLRDTQYF	TGCGCCAGCAGCCAAGAAGACCTCTTGAGAGATACGCAGTATTTT	TRBV4-1	TRBJ2-3	15	.	many
CASSISGEADTQYF	TGTGCCAGCAGTATTAGCGGGGAGGCAGATACGCAGTATTTT	TRBV28	TRBJ2-3	14	TRBD2	.
CAISGEGQGAGPNSGANVLTF	TGTGCCATCTCAGGAGAAGGACAGGGGGCCGGTCCGAACTCTGGGGCCAACGTCCTGACTTTC	TRBV5-4	TRBJ2-6	21	TRBD1	.
CASSPYHTEAFF	TGTGCCAGCAGCCCCTATCACACTGAAGCTTTCTTT	TRBV7-2	TRBJ1-1	12	.	many
CASSQVVVQGSGDTQYF	TGCGCCAGCAGCCAAGTGGTCGTGCAGGGAAGTGGAGATACGCAGTATTTT	TRBV4-1	TRBJ2-3	17	.	few
CASNWDRGISNQPQHF	TGTGCCAGCAATTGGGACAGGGGAATATCCAATCAGCCCCAGCATTTT	TRBV2	TRBJ1-5	16	TRBD1	few
CASSEDRGDEDEQFF	TGTGCCAGCAGTGAGGACCGAGGAGACGAGGATGAGCAGTTCTTC	TRBV28	TRBJ2-1	15	.	many
CASSSSSFNEQFF	TGTGCCAGCAGTTCATCCTCGTTCAATGAGCAGTTCTTC	TRBV28	TRBJ2-1	13	.	few